The sequence of this T cell receptor (beta chain) was determined in a study of CD8 T cells in ankylosing spondylitis. General observations from the study: It appeared that ankylosing spondylitis blood was characterized by a TCR beta motif of several highly homologous variants. The clones that were linked to disease were reported to be significantly enriched in matched synovial fluid samples from ankylosing spondylitis patients. Disease-linked clones, CD8+, were relatively rare in peripheral blood.

Looked up from germline, CDR1 is SGHRS and CDR2 is YFSETQ. The junction had 11 bases not matched to a gene; V was cut back by 4 bases and J by 8 bases. CDR3 length: 16 residues. By quantitative 5'-RACE with molecular barcodes, the TCR beta libraries were made. TCRdb ran MiXCR on the 5' RACE reads and lists one entry per CDR3 protein. The sample lists some 300,000 distinct CDR3 sequences, roughly 20% occurring once. This clonotype was detected only a few times. Its antigen is as yet unknown. The receptor was isolated from a female donor with ankylosing spondylitis or in good health (not recorded which). The rearrangement uses TRBV5-1 and TRBJ2-4; TRBD2 matches 11 bases. The sequenced material came from blood, either unsorted or a sorted T cell fraction (not recorded which). The CDR3 reads CASSAGLAEGIDIQYF. The CDR3 DNA reads TGCGCCAGCAGCGCGGGACTAGCGGAGGGGATAGACATTCAGTACTTC.